The clone carrying this TCR beta chain appeared many times. The antigen is unknown. CDR1 and CDR2 from the germline V gene are SQVTM and ANQGSEA. The CDR3 loop spans 11 amino acids. V was trimmed by 4 bases and J by 13 bases, leaving 11 bases between them. The record originates from a study of regulatory T cells in long-lasting Graves disease. Study results and caveats: The study found TRBV28, TRBJ1-2 and TRBJ2-5 favored in persistent disease.

Time point noted: newly diagnosed GD, antithyroid drugs for less than 3 months. Generation of the TCR library employed RNA extracted from PBMCs. For TCR beta, libraries came from iRepertoire HTBI primers and Arm-PCR of CDR3 regions. TCRdb recomputed calls from the multiplex PCR reads with MiXCR, one row per CDR3 protein. This sample has roughly 530,000 distinct CDR3 sequences, with more than 15% found just once. The sample was also linked to a second study, of T cells in Graves' hyperthyroidism and ophthalmopathy.

Material: peripheral blood mononuclear cells (PBMCs), obtained at new diagnosis, from a patient treated with antithyroid drugs. This chain joins TRBV29-1 and TRBJ1-6; no reliable D call. This TCR was recovered from a middle-aged woman with Graves disease. The CDR3: CSVGPTRPLHF. The CDR3 DNA reads as TGCAGCGTTGGACCGACCAGGCCCCTCCACTTT.